This is a list of T cell receptor beta chains from one sample in a study of blood T cell repertoires in COVID-19. The repertoire was sequenced with immunoSEQ multiplex PCR; TCRdb's copy has only in-frame clones and lacks some. The table has hundreds of thousands of clones, around 87% seen once; the top ten hold 2% to 2.5%. The material sequenced was peripheral blood. Receptor source: a woman in her 30s who had recovered from COVID-19. Both conserved end residues are part of each CDR3. D genes are given only for firm matches. The size of a clone is reported for some rows only, either as once, few or many, or as a class for expanded clones.

d_call j_call v_call clone_size cdr3_nt cdr3_aa
. TRBJ1-4 TRBV3-1/TRBV3-2 . TGTGCCAGCAGCCAAGATCCCCGGAGGGTCGTTGAAAAACTGTTTTTT CASSQDPRRVVEKLFF
TRBD2 TRBJ2-7 TRBV4-1 . TGCGCCAGCAGCCAAGATGCGAGCGGGAGTTACGAGCAGTACTTC CASSQDASGSYEQYF
. TRBJ2-1 TRBV12-5 . TGTGCTAGTGCCCTAGGGAGCCGGTTATTCGAGCAGTTCTTC CASALGSRLFEQFF
TRBD1 TRBJ1-5 TRBV6-1 few TGTGCCAGCAGTGAAGGCGACAGGGATAATCAGCCCCAGCATTTT CASSEGDRDNQPQHF
. TRBJ1-5 TRBV3-1/TRBV3-2 . TGTGCCAGCAGCCGTTCTTTAGGGGGAGATTCGGGTCAGCCCCAGCATTTT CASSRSLGGDSGQPQHF
TRBD1 TRBJ1-6 TRBV5-4 . TGTGCCAGCAGCTTGTTGGGACAGGGGAGTTCACCCCTCCACTTT CASSLLGQGSSPLHF
. TRBJ2-6 TRBV19 few TGTGCCAGTAGGAATCTAGGACAGTCTGGGGCCAACGTCCTGACTTTC CASRNLGQSGANVLTF
TRBD1 TRBJ2-1 TRBV5-5 . TGTGCCAGCAGCTTACAGGGGACCCCAAGCTACAATGAGCAGTTCTTC CASSLQGTPSYNEQFF
TRBD1 TRBJ1-2 TRBV7-9 . TGTGCCAGCAGCGTAGCTCCGGGACAGACTAACTATGGCTACACCTTC CASSVAPGQTNYGYTF
. TRBJ2-3 TRBV19 . TGTGCCAGTAGTATCTCTGGGACAAAATACACAGATACGCAGTATTTT CASSISGTKYTDTQYF
TRBD1 TRBJ2-2 TRBV7-8 . TGTGCCAGCAGCTCAGTAGACAGGGCTGACGGGGAGCTGTTTTTT CASSSVDRADGELFF
TRBD1 TRBJ1-1 TRBV5-6 . TGTGCCAGCAGCGGCGTGCAGGGGGAATGGTACACTGAAGCTTTCTTT CASSGVQGEWYTEAFF
TRBD1 TRBJ1-5 TRBV7-2 . TGTGCCAGCAGCCCACAGGGGGGAGGGAATCAGCCCCAGCATTTT CASSPQGGGNQPQHF
. TRBJ2-1 TRBV7-9 . TGTGCCAGCAGGGGAGTAACCCCGAGCTCCTACAATGAGCAGTTCTTC CASRGVTPSSYNEQFF
. TRBJ1-6 TRBV6-1 . TGTGCCAGCAGTGAAGCGGTGACCAGGGGTAATTCACCCCTCCACTTT CASSEAVTRGNSPLHF
. TRBJ1-1 TRBV6-5 . TGTGCCAGCAGGGGGGGGCATGACACTGAAGCTTTCTTT CASRGGHDTEAFF
. TRBJ1-6 TRBV7-9 . TGTGCCAGCACTCTGGGGGGTGATCGTAATTCACCCCTCCACTTT CASTLGGDRNSPLHF
TRBD2 TRBJ2-1 TRBV28 few TGTGCCAGCAGTGGGCGTAGCGGGAGTTATGAGCAGTTCTTC CASSGRSGSYEQFF
TRBD1 TRBJ1-2 TRBV5-1 . TGCGCCAGCAGTTATACACCGGGACAGGGGGCGTACACCTTC CASSYTPGQGAYTF
. TRBJ1-2 TRBV2 . TGTGCCAACCAGGGAGGGATGTATGGCTACACCTTC CANQGGMYGYTF
TRBD1 TRBJ2-1 TRBV28 . TGTGCCAGCAGTTTCACTTTTGTGGGACAGTCTCATGAGCAGTTCTTC CASSFTFVGQSHEQFF
. TRBJ2-7 TRBV28 . TGTGCCAGCAGTTCCCTCTTTGTCCCCTACGAGCAGTACTTC CASSSLFVPYEQYF
TRBD1 TRBJ1-1 TRBV27 . TGTGCCAGCAGCTTACAGGGGTTGGCTGAAGCTTTCTTT CASSLQGLAEAFF
TRBD2 TRBJ2-3 TRBV4-2 . TGTGCCAGCAGCCAAAGACCGGGACTAGCGGGGGTGCAAGATACGCAGTATTTT CASSQRPGLAGVQDTQYF
TRBD1 TRBJ2-5 TRBV28 . TGTGCCAGCAGTTCCAGACAGGGGGGGGTGGAGACCCAGTACTTC CASSSRQGGVETQYF
. TRBJ2-7 TRBV7-2 . TGTGCCAGCAGCTTAGGGTTCAGCGGAATCTACGAGCAGTACTTC CASSLGFSGIYEQYF
. TRBJ1-1 TRBV7-2 few TGTGCCAGCAGCCAAACAGTGAACACTGAAGCTTTCTTT CASSQTVNTEAFF
. TRBJ2-1 TRBV4-2 . TGTGCCAGCAGCCAGGAGCGCCATAATGAGCAGTTCTTC CASSQERHNEQFF
TRBD2 TRBJ2-3 TRBV18 . TGTGCCAGCTCACCACAACTAGCGGTAGTTTCTAGCACAGATACGCAGTATTTT CASSPQLAVVSSTDTQYF
TRBD1 TRBJ1-2 TRBV5-8 . TGTGCCAGCAGCTTCTCGTTCAGGACAGGCTATGGCTACACCTTC CASSFSFRTGYGYTF
. TRBJ1-1 TRBV3-1/TRBV3-2 . TGTGCCAGCAGCCGCTCGGGAGTTGAAGCTTTCTTT CASSRSGVEAFF
. TRBJ2-7 TRBV4-3 . TGCGCCAGCAGCCAAGGAGGAAACTCCTACGAGCAGTACTTC CASSQGGNSYEQYF
. TRBJ1-2 TRBV5-1 . TGCGCCAGCAGCTTTGAGGAGGCCTATGGCTACACCTTC CASSFEEAYGYTF
TRBD1 TRBJ1-5 TRBV28 . TGTGCCAGCAGACCGACTGACAGGGGAGGCAATCAGCCCCAGCATTTT CASRPTDRGGNQPQHF
. TRBJ1-1 TRBV4-2 . TGTGCCAGCAGCCAAGCGTTTACAGCTTTGAACACTGAAGCTTTCTTT CASSQAFTALNTEAFF
TRBD1 TRBJ2-3 TRBV5-1 . TGCGCCAGCAGCTACGGACAGGGGAACACAGATACGCAGTATTTT CASSYGQGNTDTQYF
TRBD2 TRBJ2-7 TRBV25-1 . TGTGCCAGCAGTGTGGCGGGAGGGGATCGTGGCGAGCAGTACTTC CASSVAGGDRGEQYF
. TRBJ1-6 TRBV5-5 once TGTGCCAGCAGCTTACCGTCTACAGGGTCGGTTTCACCCCTCCACTTT CASSLPSTGSVSPLHF
. TRBJ2-1 TRBV28 . TGTGCCAGCAGTTCTCTTATTTCGCGTGCTGAGCAGTTCTTC CASSSLISRAEQFF
TRBD1 TRBJ1-3 TRBV11-2 once TGTGCCAGCAGCTTGACACAGGGGAGCTCTGGAAACACCATATATTTT CASSLTQGSSGNTIYF
TRBD2 TRBJ2-3 TRBV19 once TGTGCCAGTCGGGAGGGCTACGGGTCCGATACGCAGTATTTT CASREGYGSDTQYF
. TRBJ1-4 TRBV25-1 . TGTGCCAGCAGTGAGGGAGGGTGGAGCGAAAAACTGTTTTTT CASSEGGWSEKLFF
TRBD1 TRBJ2-2 TRBV6-5 . TGTGCCAGCAGGGACAGGATTTACACCGGGGAGCTGTTTTTT CASRDRIYTGELFF
. TRBJ1-1 TRBV3-1/TRBV3-2 . TGTGCCAGCAGCCAAGAGGGAGGAGTCGCTGAAGCTTTCTTT CASSQEGGVAEAFF
TRBD2 TRBJ2-2 TRBV4-1 . TGCGCCAGCAGCCAAGTGTTTATCCGGCGGGGGGTTACCGGGGAGCTGTTTTTT CASSQVFIRRGVTGELFF
. TRBJ1-6 TRBV27 few TGTGCCAGCAGTTTATTCGGGACTACCACCCTGAATTCACCCCTCCACTTT CASSLFGTTTLNSPLHF
TRBD1 TRBJ1-4 TRBV30 once TGTGCCTGGAGTCCCCTGACAGGGGTCGAGGATGAAAAACTGTTTTTT CAWSPLTGVEDEKLFF
TRBD1 TRBJ2-7 TRBV4-1 . TGCGCCAGCAGCCTGTTCTGGGGACAGGGGGCCTACGAGCAGTACTTC CASSLFWGQGAYEQYF
. TRBJ1-6 TRBV21-1 . . CASSLVGQGSSYNSPLHF
TRBD1 TRBJ2-3 TRBV11-2 . TGTGCCAGCAGCTTGGGACAGTACACAGATACGCAGTATTTT CASSLGQYTDTQYF
TRBD1 TRBJ2-7 TRBV19 . TGTGCCAGTAGTATTGGCGGCAGGGGGTTGGGCGAGCAGTACTTC CASSIGGRGLGEQYF
TRBD2 TRBJ2-7 TRBV18 . TGTGCCAGCTCACCATCGGCTAGCGGGAGTACAGAGGACGAGCAGTACTTC CASSPSASGSTEDEQYF
TRBD2 TRBJ2-5 TRBV7-2 once TGTGCCAGCAGCCCAAGTCCCGGGACTAGCGGGACCCAGTACTTC CASSPSPGTSGTQYF
TRBD2 TRBJ2-2 TRBV7-2 . TGTGCCAGCAGCCCACAAACTAGCGGGAGTAAGCTGTTTTTT CASSPQTSGSKLFF
TRBD2 TRBJ2-3 TRBV5-5 . TGTGCCAGCAGCGGCGGGGGACTAGCGGACACAGATACGCAGTATTTT CASSGGGLADTDTQYF
. TRBJ1-2 TRBV30 . TGTGCCTGGAACCATCAGGCAGAGGGCGGCTATGGCTACACCTTC CAWNHQAEGGYGYTF
. TRBJ2-7 TRBV28 . TGTGCCAGCAGTTTATACGGGGAACGCTACTTC CASSLYGERYF
TRBD1 TRBJ2-5 TRBV28 . TGTGCCAGCGGGACCCGGGACAGGGCAGAGACCCAGTACTTC CASGTRDRAETQYF